What follows are 24 T cell receptor beta chains derived from one specimen sequenced in a study of T cells in Graves' hyperthyroidism and ophthalmopathy. TCR beta CDR3 regions were amplified from RNA. First-round RT-PCR of the TCR CDR3 relied on the HTBI primer set. MiXCR, run by TCRdb on the multiplex PCR reads, gives a single entry per CDR3 protein. Here the sample spans roughly 580,000 distinct CDR3 sequences, roughly 14% being singletons. Specimen: blood. The source of these receptors is a woman aged 30 to 39 with Graves' hyperthyroidism that later progressed to Graves' ophthalmopathy.

There are many counts of this clonotype. The J gene is TRBJ1-1, the V gene TRBV30; unclear D gene. V was shortened by 8 bases and J by 5 bases, with 12 bases between the two germline ends. Germline V gene lookup returns CDR1 GTSNPN and CDR2 SVGIG (reference sequence). The CDR3 extends over 11 amino acids. CDR3 nucleotide sequence: TGTGCCGGAGAGGGCAGGACTGAAGCTTTCTTT. Protein: CAGEGRTEAFF.

This clonotype was counted ten times or more. V and J are TRBV7-9 and TRBJ1-2, with TRBD1 identical over 9 bases. CDR1 is SEHNR, CDR2 FQNEAQ, per germline (reference sequence). Trimming removed 5 bases from V and 0 bases from J; junction bases left unmatched: 4. This CDR3 spans 15 amino acids. The CDR3 coding sequence is TGTGCCAGCAGCCCGTGGGACAGGGCTAACTATGGCTACACCTTC. Amino acids: CASSPWDRANYGYTF.

The gene calls are TRBV18 and TRBJ1-1; D is uncertain. V dropped 5 bases and J dropped 2 bases, with 15 bases sitting between them. The length of the CDR3 is 15 residues. The germline CDR1 and CDR2 sequences are KGHSH and LQKENI. CDR3 sequence (DNA): TGTGCCAGCTCAGATGACGTGAATGTAAACACTGAAGCTTTCTTT. Its protein is CASSDDVNVNTEAFF.

This clonotype was recorded at least ten times. The chain combines TRBV20-1 with TRBJ2-3; D unresolved. Between the trimmed V and J ends, which lost 4 bases and 5 bases, there was a span of 4 bases. CDR1 and CDR2 (germline): DFQATT, SNEGSKA (reference sequence). The CDR3 sequence is 10 residues long. Here the CDR3 reads CSAILDTQYF. The CDR3 DNA follows: TGCAGTGCTATTTTAGATACGCAGTATTTT.

About this clonotype itself: This sequence may be a read error, since a much larger clone differs from it by one base. The genes are TRBV11-2 and TRBJ2-7; TRBD1 aligns across 7 bases. CDR3 length: 14 residues. Germline-derived CDR1 and CDR2 are SGHAT and FQNNGV. The CDR3 bases are TGTGTCAGCAGCCCTACGACAGGGACCTACGAGCAGTACTTC. It specifies CVSSPTTGTYEQYF.

This clonotype was detected only a few times. The chain recombines TRBV19 with TRBJ2-4, with 8 bases fitting TRBD1. The CDR3 runs 20 residues. The germline CDR1 and CDR2 sequences are LNHDA and SQIVND (reference sequence). The junction had 13 bases not matched to a gene; V was cut back by 0 bases and J by 0 bases. CDR3 residues: CASSIDLLVRDRLAKNIQYF. Written as DNA, the CDR3 is TGTGCCAGTAGTATAGATCTATTGGTACGGGACAGGCTAGCCAAAAACATTCAGTACTTC.

The chain combines TRBV3-1 with TRBJ1-5; TRBD1 matches at 9 bases. This CDR3 region has 17 residues. The J segment lost 6 bases and the V segment lost 4 bases, leaving 13 bases of the junction unmatched. Per germline, CDR1 LGHDT and CDR2 YNNKEL (reference sequence). In nucleotides, the CDR3 is TGTGCCAGCAGCCGTCCCGGGCGACAGGGGGTAGGTCAGCCCCAGCATTTT. Protein product: CASSRPGRQGVGQPQHF.

This clonotype was observed a few times. This sequence joins TRBV7-9 and TRBJ1-3, with D perhaps TRBD1 (6 bases). The V gene's germline CDR1 is SEHNR and CDR2 FQNEAQ (reference sequence). The CDR3 has 15 residues. The ends were cut back, 4 bases at V and 0 bases at J, with 10 bases in the middle. The CDR3 is CASSSDRNSGNTIYF. CDR3 DNA: TGTGCCAGCAGCTCCGACAGGAACTCTGGAAACACCATATATTTT. The variable domain in full, completed from reference TRBV7-9 and TRBJ1-3, reads DTGVSQNPRHKITKRGQNVTFRCDPISEHNRLYWYRQTLGQGPEFLTYFQNEAQLEKSRLLSDRFSAERPKGSFSTLEIQRTEQGDSAMYLCASSSDRNSGNTIYFGEGSWLTVV.

This chain uses TRBV29-1 with TRBJ2-1; D is uncertain. This CDR3 contains 13 residues. V dropped 5 bases and J dropped 6 bases, with 14 bases sitting between them. Per germline, CDR1 SQVTM and CDR2 ANQGSEA. The CDR3 DNA reads as TGCAGCGTTTTCGGTGGGGTAAGCAATGAGCAGTTCTTC. Encoded protein: CSVFGGVSNEQFF.

This clonotype was observed at least ten times. The V call is TRBV5-5, the J call TRBJ2-5, with 10 bases fitting TRBD2. Per the germline V gene, CDR1 is SGHKS and CDR2 is YYEKEE (reference sequence). With V trimmed by 4 bases and J by 4 bases, 13 bases remained unmatched. The CDR3 contains 17 residues. CDR3 region: CASSPLLLAGDPETQYF. DNA of the CDR3: TGTGCCAGCAGCCCCCTGCTCCTAGCGGGAGACCCAGAGACCCAGTACTTC.

This clonotype was recorded at least ten times. The chain uses TRBV12-3 or TRBV12-4 and TRBJ1-2; D is unclear. The V end was cut by 2 bases, the J end by 8 bases, with 18 bases between. This CDR3 is built from 15 residues. The CDR3 DNA reads TGTGCCAGCAGTTTAAGTACGTACCATACCCAAGGCTACACCTTC. Its translation is CASSLSTYHTQGYTF.

This clonotype was found a few times. The gene calls are TRBV11-2 and TRBJ2-2, with 8 nucleotides matching TRBD2. The CDR3 has 17 amino acids. The germline V gene encodes CDR1 SGHAT and CDR2 FQNNGV. V trimming: 5 bases; J trimming: 2 bases; junction bases outside the gene matches: 10. CDR3 DNA: TGTGCCAGCAGCCCCCTCATACTAGCGGTTAACACCGGGGAGCTGTTTTTT. Its protein product is CASSPLILAVNTGELFF.

Of note for this clonotype: Just one base apart from a much larger clone, this may be a read error. The V call is TRBV6-2 or TRBV6-3, the J call TRBJ2-1; TRBD2 matches 15 bases. The CDR3 extends over 14 amino acids. CDR1 and CDR2 (germline): MNHEY, SVGEGT. CDR3 residues: CATGTSGGNNEQLF. In DNA, the CDR3 is TGTGCGACCGGGACTAGCGGGGGGAACAATGAGCAGCTCTTC.

As concerns this clonotype: One base away lies a much larger clone, so this may be a sequencing read error. The J gene is TRBJ2-5, the V gene TRBV7-9; D gene ambiguous. Germline values: CDR1 SEHNR, CDR2 FQNEAQ (reference sequence). The CDR3 is made up of 13 amino acids. The CDR3 DNA follows: TGTGCCGGCAGCTTAGGTACTCGGGAGACCCAGTACTTC. Translating gives CAGSLGTRETQYF. The whole variable domain, filled in from reference TRBV7-9 and TRBJ2-5, reads DTGVSQNPRHKITKRGQNVTFRCDPISEHNRLYWYRQTLGQGPEFLTYFQNEAQLEKSRLLSDRFSAERPKGSFSTLEIQRTEQGDSAMYLCAGSLGTRETQYFGPGTRLLVL.

This clonotype occurred many times. The chain joins TRBV11-1 to TRBJ1-2, with D uncertain. V was clipped by 6 bases and J by 8 bases, with 25 bases between them. The germline V gene encodes CDR1 SGHAT and CDR2 FQDESV (reference sequence). The CDR3 has 16 amino acids. CDR3 coding DNA: TGTGCCAGCAGTACAGCTCGGACTGATCTAGCTTACGGCTACACCTTC. It is translated as CASSTARTDLAYGYTF. The full variable domain, its missing parts supplied by reference TRBV11-1 and TRBJ1-2, is EAEVAQSPRYKITEKSQAVAFWCDPISGHATLYWYRQILGQGPELLVQFQDESVVDDSQLPKDRFSAERLKGVDSTLKIQPAELGDSAMYLCASSTARTDLAYGYTFGSGTRLTVV.

The V gene is TRBV5-1, the J gene TRBJ1-1, with D possibly being TRBD1 (6 bases). CDR1 is SGHRS and CDR2 is YFSETQ in the germline V gene. Trimming shortened V by 2 bases and J by 5 bases, and 13 bases separated the two germline ends. The CDR3 runs 14 residues. For the CDR3, the DNA is TGCGCCAGCAGCTTAGGGGGGCTAGGGACTGAAGCTTTCTTT. It encodes CASSLGGLGTEAFF.

This clonotype was found many times. This chain uses TRBV18 with TRBJ1-1; D gene uncertain. The germline gives CDR1 KGHSH, CDR2 LQKENI. V dropped 4 bases and J dropped 7 bases, with 10 bases sitting between them. This CDR3 has 12 amino acids. The CDR3 protein is CASSREGIEAFF. DNA for the CDR3: TGTGCCAGCTCACGGGAAGGTATTGAAGCTTTCTTT.

This clonotype came up many times. V usage is TRBV11-3 and J usage is TRBJ1-1; TRBD1 aligns across 7 bases. This CDR3 spans 15 amino acids. The V and J ends lost 3 bases and 0 bases, in that order; junction bases with no gene match: 4. Per the germline V gene, CDR1 is SGHNT and CDR2 is YENEEA. The CDR3 bases are TGTGCCAGCAGCTTCGACAGGGTCATGAACACTGAAGCTTTCTTT. Residues: CASSFDRVMNTEAFF.

The rearrangement links TRBV6-5 to TRBJ1-2, with D tentatively TRBD1 (5 bases). The CDR3 is made up of 14 amino acids. Germline V CDR1 and CDR2: MNHEY, SVGAGI. V lost 2 bases to trimming and J lost 8 bases, with 15 bases between them. This chain's CDR3 is CASSYGGYPWGYTF. The CDR3 DNA reads TGTGCCAGCAGTTACGGGGGGTACCCTTGGGGCTACACCTTC.

This clonotype was found many times. The chain links TRBV11-3 to TRBJ2-3; 12 bases agree with TRBD2. V was pared by 1 base and J by 3 bases, with 2 bases of the junction left unmatched. The CDR3 length is 16 residues. CDR1 SGHNT and CDR2 YENEEA come from the germline V gene. The CDR3 bases are TGTGCCAGCAGCTTAGGACTAGCGGGAGAAACAGATACGCAGTATTTT. This gives the protein CASSLGLAGETDTQYF.

There are a few counts of this clonotype. The chain couples TRBV4-1 to TRBJ2-7, with D tentatively TRBD1 (6 bases). V dropped 0 bases and J dropped 3 bases, with 9 bases sitting between them. The V gene's germline CDR1 is MGHRA and CDR2 YSYEKL. The CDR3 contains 14 residues. CDR3 in amino acids: CASSQERGIYEQYF. Here the CDR3 DNA reads TGCGCCAGCAGCCAAGAGAGGGGGATCTACGAGCAGTACTTC.

This clonotype was seen at least ten times. This chain links TRBV6-5 with TRBJ2-1, with D tentatively TRBD2 (6 bases). This CDR3 comprises 16 residues. V lost 2 bases to trimming and J lost 7 bases, with 18 bases between them. CDR1 and CDR2 from the germline V gene are MNHEY and SVGAGI. The CDR3: CASSYGTPRRGNEQFF. CDR3 DNA sequence: TGTGCCAGCAGTTACGGGACTCCCCGACGGGGGAATGAGCAGTTCTTC.

The chain combines TRBV24-1 with TRBJ2-3; D not certain. CDR3 length equals 13 residues. Germline V gene sequence: CDR1 KGHDR, CDR2 SFDVKD. The V gene lost 2 bases and the J gene lost 7 bases, with 9 bases spanning the gap. The CDR3 DNA reads as TGTGCCACCAGTGATTCCTTGTTGAATACGCAGTATTTT. Translated, it gives CATSDSLLNTQYF.

V usage is TRBV3-1 and J usage is TRBJ2-7; D gene uncertain. This CDR3 has 12 amino acids. The germline V and J ends were trimmed by 0 bases and 6 bases, with 6 bases remaining between them. Germline CDR1 LGHDT, CDR2 YNNKEL (reference sequence). CDR3 amino acids: CASSQEPFEQYF. As DNA, the CDR3 is TGTGCCAGCAGCCAAGAGCCTTTCGAGCAGTACTTC.